Listed below are T cell receptor beta chains from one sample, sequenced in a study of blood T cell repertoires in COVID-19. The data were produced by immunoSEQ multiplex PCR, yet TCRdb's version contains in-frame clones alone and is incomplete. The sample holds roughly 280,000 clones, around 90% seen once. Sequencing was carried out using peripheral blood. The receptors originated from a man aged 50 or older with acute or convalescent COVID-19. Both conserved end residues are part of each CDR3.

V	J	CDR3
TRBV7-8	TRBJ2-1	CASSPTGVGDEQFF
TRBV12-5	TRBJ1-5	CASASSGNQPQHF
TRBV3-1/TRBV3-2	TRBJ1-2	CASSFHGQGANYGYTF
TRBV12-3/TRBV12-4	TRBJ1-3	CASSFPRTIYF
TRBV27	TRBJ1-2	CASSFAPGVYGYTF
TRBV5-6	TRBJ1-4	CASSLVGQEKLFF
TRBV5-3	TRBJ1-4	CARSLRQGQNEKLFF
TRBV4-1	TRBJ2-5	CASSQDRIPRETQYF
TRBV6-6	TRBJ1-5	CASSRSGVQPQHF
TRBV19	TRBJ1-5	CASSRTGSAQPQHF
TRBV29-1	TRBJ2-2	CSAANGWGSGELFF
TRBV4-2	TRBJ2-5	CASSSRETQYF
TRBV19	TRBJ1-2	CASSVTGTPSNYGYTF
TRBV4-1	TRBJ1-6	CASSQGRLEALHF
TRBV30	TRBJ2-3	CAWARGTGDTDTQYF
TRBV28	TRBJ2-1	CASSLASANNEQFF
TRBV25-1	TRBJ1-5	CASSETGNQPQHF
TRBV11-3	TRBJ2-1	CASSLSTVNEQFF
TRBV6-5	TRBJ1-3	CASSYGAASSGNTIYF
TRBV5-1	TRBJ2-5	CASGLEGAQETQYF